The rows below give T cell receptor beta chains drawn from one sample of a study of cytomegalovirus exposure and HLA in healthy donors. Repertoires were generated with immunoSEQ multiplex PCR, while TCRdb's copy carries only in-frame clones and drops some. The data contain under 200,000 clones, roughly 77% of them singletons. Sequenced sample: PBMCs. Every receptor here comes from a man between 35 and 55 years old in good health and CMV-seropositive. The CDR3 runs from the conserved cysteine through the conserved F or W. The order of the fields is D gene, J gene, CDR3 length, V gene, clone size, CDR3 protein, CDR3 DNA. The D gene is left open where the match is weak. The size entry is marked missing in some rows and otherwise reads once, few, many or a size class.

D: TRBD2
J: TRBJ2-7
length: 14
V: TRBV9
size: NA
CDR3: CASSPTSGGYEQYF
DNA: TGTGCCAGCAGTCCGACTAGCGGGGGCTACGAGCAGTACTTC

D: NA
J: TRBJ1-1
length: 15
V: TRBV10-3
size: NA
CDR3: CAISERGSGHTEAFF
DNA: TGTGCCATCAGTGAGAGGGGATCGGGTCACACTGAAGCTTTCTTT

D: NA
J: TRBJ2-7
length: 13
V: TRBV11-2
size: NA
CDR3: CASRRDSSYEQYF
DNA: TGTGCCAGCAGGCGGGACAGCTCCTACGAGCAGTACTTC

D: TRBD2
J: TRBJ2-1
length: 14
V: TRBV19
size: NA
CDR3: CASSSGLANNEQFF
DNA: TGTGCCAGTAGTTCGGGACTAGCCAACAATGAGCAGTTCTTC

D: NA
J: TRBJ1-2
length: 15
V: TRBV19
size: few
CDR3: CASSTGLSFNYGYTF
DNA: TGTGCCAGTAGTACGGGTCTCAGTTTTAACTATGGCTACACCTTC

D: TRBD1
J: TRBJ1-5
length: 16
V: TRBV6-6
size: NA
CDR3: CASSYSNRGGLQPQHF
DNA: TGTGCCAGCAGTTACTCGAACAGGGGCGGGTTGCAGCCCCAGCATTTT

D: NA
J: TRBJ2-5
length: 13
V: TRBV5-1
size: NA
CDR3: CASSLGGGETQYF
DNA: TGCGCCAGCAGCTTGGGAGGGGGAGAGACCCAGTACTTC

D: NA
J: TRBJ1-5
length: 12
V: TRBV5-6
size: NA
CDR3: CASSSRYQPQHF
DNA: TGTGCCAGCAGCTCTAGATATCAGCCCCAGCATTTT

D: TRBD1
J: TRBJ2-1
length: 15
V: TRBV7-8
size: NA
CDR3: CASSPAGGAWNEQFF
DNA: TGTGCCAGCAGCCCCGCAGGGGGCGCTTGGAATGAGCAGTTCTTC

D: TRBD2
J: TRBJ2-3
length: 16
V: TRBV7-9
size: few
CDR3: CASSPRGREVADTQYF
DNA: TGTGCCAGCAGTCCTCGGGGGCGGGAGGTCGCAGATACGCAGTATTTT

D: TRBD1
J: TRBJ1-2
length: 16
V: TRBV18
size: NA
CDR3: CASSPSTPQGLLGYTF
DNA: TGTGCCAGCTCACCTTCAACACCACAGGGGTTACTAGGCTACACCTTC

D: TRBD1
J: TRBJ2-7
length: 15
V: TRBV9
size: NA
CDR3: CASSPGTGGFHEQYF
DNA: TGTGCCAGCAGCCCCGGGACAGGGGGCTTCCACGAGCAGTACTTC

D: NA
J: TRBJ1-6
length: 14
V: TRBV6-5
size: NA
CDR3: CASSTGVVNSPLHF
DNA: TGTGCCAGCAGCACCGGTGTGGTGAATTCACCCCTCCACTTT

D: TRBD1
J: TRBJ2-1
length: 15
V: TRBV5-1
size: few
CDR3: CASSVAGTDYNEQFF
DNA: TGCGCCAGCAGCGTGGCAGGGACAGATTATAATGAGCAGTTCTTC

D: TRBD2
J: TRBJ2-7
length: 16
V: TRBV7-9
size: NA
CDR3: CASSPRTSGSSYEQYF
DNA: TGTGCCAGCAGCCCTCGGACTAGCGGGAGCTCCTACGAGCAGTACTTC

D: TRBD1
J: TRBJ1-2
length: 15
V: TRBV2
size: NA
CDR3: CASSTLTGAAYGYTF
DNA: TGTGCCAGCAGTACGTTGACAGGGGCGGCCTATGGCTACACCTTC

D: TRBD2
J: TRBJ2-3
length: 16
V: TRBV5-1
size: NA
CDR3: CASTSGSSGSTDTQYF
DNA: TGCGCCAGCACCTCCGGGTCTAGCGGAAGCACAGATACGCAGTATTTT

D: TRBD2
J: TRBJ2-7
length: 13
V: TRBV29-1
size: NA
CDR3: CSVRGGGVYEQYF
DNA: TGCAGCGTGAGAGGTGGGGGGGTCTACGAGCAGTACTTC

D: TRBD2
J: TRBJ2-5
length: 15
V: TRBV6-5
size: NA
CDR3: CASSLLAGVQETQYF
DNA: TGTGCCAGCAGCCTACTAGCGGGCGTCCAAGAGACCCAGTACTTC

D: TRBD2
J: TRBJ2-5
length: 14
V: TRBV18
size: NA
CDR3: CASSPDGLAETQYF
DNA: TGTGCCAGCTCACCAGACGGACTAGCGGAGACCCAGTACTTC

D: TRBD2
J: TRBJ2-3
length: 13
V: TRBV4-1
size: NA
CDR3: CASSQPRGLPQYF
DNA: TGCGCCAGCAGCCAACCCCGGGGACTACCGCAGTATTTT

D: TRBD1
J: TRBJ2-7
length: 14
V: TRBV10-1
size: NA
CDR3: CASSDGGQGYEQYF
DNA: TGCGCCAGCAGTGATGGAGGACAGGGTTACGAGCAGTACTTC

D: TRBD2
J: TRBJ2-7
length: 18
V: TRBV28
size: NA
CDR3: CASSLSRGLGLAYYEQYF
DNA: TGTGCCAGCAGTTTATCCCGAGGCCTGGGACTAGCCTACTACGAGCAGTACTTC

D: NA
J: TRBJ2-5
length: 16
V: TRBV5-4
size: NA
CDR3: CASSLQGHTRRETQYF
DNA: TGTGCCAGCAGCTTGCAGGGACACACTCGCCGAGAGACCCAGTACTTC

D: NA
J: TRBJ2-7
length: 14
V: TRBV5-6
size: NA
CDR3: CASSLAVPHYEQYF
DNA: TGTGCCAGCAGCTTAGCTGTGCCGCACTACGAGCAGTACTTC

D: TRBD1
J: TRBJ1-1
length: 15
V: TRBV7-9
size: few
CDR3: CASSLETGAWTEAFF
DNA: TGTGCCAGCAGCTTAGAGACAGGGGCCTGGACTGAAGCTTTCTTT

D: TRBD2
J: TRBJ2-7
length: 15
V: TRBV28
size: once
CDR3: CASSLVVAGTNEQYF
DNA: TGTGCCAGCAGTTTAGTGGTAGCGGGTACCAACGAGCAGTACTTC

D: NA
J: TRBJ2-6
length: 15
V: TRBV5-1
size: NA
CDR3: CASSDTGTGANVLTF
DNA: TGCGCCAGCAGCGATACAGGGACTGGGGCCAACGTCCTGACTTTC

D: NA
J: TRBJ1-2
length: 12
V: TRBV9
size: NA
CDR3: CASSRRGDGYTF
DNA: TGTGCCAGCAGCAGGAGGGGCGATGGCTACACCTTC

D: TRBD2
J: TRBJ2-7
length: 11
V: TRBV19
size: NA
CDR3: CARVGGREQYF
DNA: TGTGCCAGGGTCGGGGGGAGGGAGCAGTACTTC

D: NA
J: TRBJ1-3
length: 14
V: TRBV10-3
size: NA
CDR3: CAISAGLSGNTIYF
DNA: TGTGCCATCAGTGCCGGACTCTCTGGAAACACCATATATTTT

D: NA
J: TRBJ2-5
length: 10
V: TRBV2
size: once
CDR3: CASSLSISYF
DNA: TGTGCCAGCAGTCTTTCTATAAGTTACTTC

D: NA
J: TRBJ2-1
length: 16
V: TRBV19
size: NA
CDR3: CASILTRFGSYNEQFF
DNA: TGTGCCAGTATCTTGACTAGGTTTGGGTCCTACAATGAGCAGTTCTTC

D: NA
J: TRBJ1-1
length: 14
V: TRBV25-1
size: NA
CDR3: CASARAGGNTEAFF
DNA: TGTGCCAGTGCCCGGGCCGGGGGGAACACTGAAGCTTTCTTT

D: TRBD2
J: TRBJ2-5
length: 16
V: TRBV7-9
size: NA
CDR3: CSSSLGDGGRTLEQYF
DNA: TGTTCCAGCAGCTTAGGGGATGGCGGGAGGACTTTGGAGCAGTACTTC

D: NA
J: TRBJ2-6
length: 18
V: TRBV5-5
size: NA
CDR3: CASRSRTDKDSGANVLTF
DNA: TGTGCCAGCAGGTCTCGGACTGACAAAGACTCTGGGGCCAACGTCCTGACTTTC

D: TRBD2
J: TRBJ2-7
length: 14
V: TRBV6-5
size: NA
CDR3: CASRPPSGRYEQYF
DNA: TGTGCCAGCCGTCCCCCTAGCGGGAGGTACGAGCAGTACTTC

D: TRBD1
J: TRBJ1-2
length: 16
V: TRBV6-5
size: NA
CDR3: CASSYIRDRGRDGYTF
DNA: TGTGCCAGCAGTTATATAAGAGACAGGGGGCGAGATGGCTACACCTTC

D: NA
J: TRBJ2-6
length: 16
V: TRBV4-3
size: few
CDR3: CASSQFTTIGANVLTF
DNA: TGCGCCAGCAGCCAATTTACGACTATTGGGGCCAACGTCCTGACTTTC

D: NA
J: TRBJ2-7
length: 15
V: TRBV27
size: NA
CDR3: CASSQQGNMGYEQYF
DNA: TGTGCCAGCAGTCAACAGGGAAATATGGGCTACGAGCAGTACTTC

D: TRBD1
J: TRBJ1-2
length: 13
V: TRBV6-1
size: NA
CDR3: CASSEEGAGGYTF
DNA: TGTGCCAGCAGTGAGGAGGGGGCTGGTGGCTACACCTTC

D: NA
J: TRBJ1-2
length: 14
V: TRBV4-2
size: NA
CDR3: CASSHPGGVYGYTF
DNA: TGTGCCAGCAGCCACCCCGGGGGGGTCTATGGCTACACCTTC

D: NA
J: TRBJ2-7
length: 15
V: TRBV5-4
size: few
CDR3: CASSLDGQSYYEQYF
DNA: TGTGCCAGCAGCTTGGACGGACAGAGCTACTACGAGCAGTACTTC

D: TRBD1
J: TRBJ2-7
length: 15
V: TRBV6-6
size: NA
CDR3: CASSNTGTEVYEQYF
DNA: TGTGCCAGCAGTAACACCGGGACAGAAGTCTACGAGCAGTACTTC

D: TRBD2
J: TRBJ2-1
length: 16
V: TRBV5-4
size: NA
CDR3: CASSLGIGTSGNEQFF
DNA: TGTGCCAGCAGCTTGGGGATCGGGACTAGCGGCAATGAGCAGTTCTTC

D: NA
J: TRBJ1-3
length: 18
V: TRBV18
size: once
CDR3: CASSPMVSGAGSGNTIYF
DNA: TGTGCCAGCTCACCGATGGTATCAGGAGCAGGGTCGGGAAACACCATATATTTT

D: NA
J: TRBJ1-2
length: 12
V: TRBV5-4
size: NA
CDR3: CASSLGYNGYTF
DNA: TGTGCCAGCAGCTTGGGATACAATGGCTACACCTTC

D: TRBD2
J: TRBJ2-7
length: 15
V: TRBV29-1
size: NA
CDR3: CSVVGLAGAPYEQYF
DNA: TGCAGCGTTGTGGGACTAGCGGGAGCGCCATACGAGCAGTACTTC